Presented here are 24 T cell receptor beta chains from one specimen sequenced in a study of T cell clonotyping in hematopoietic cell transplantation. Clones were sequenced by immunoSEQ multiplex PCR, and TCRdb holds only the in-frame ones, with some missing. The sample has about 16,000 clones; around 90% are singletons. Material: peripheral blood mononuclear cells. Receptors originate from a man aged 50 or older in good health. Some clones in this sample may be carry-over from other donors' samples.

The chain is built from TRBV30 and TRBJ1-2, with D perhaps TRBD1 (5 bases). Germline V CDR1 and CDR2: GTSNPN, SVGIG (reference sequence). The length of the CDR3 is 14 residues. Trimming took 4 bases from V and 8 from J, leaving 20 bases between them. The CDR3 here is CAWKRRDGPMGYTF. The CDR3 region has the DNA TGTGCCTGGAAACGCCGGGACGGACCTATGGGCTACACCTTC.

The chain couples TRBV15 to TRBJ2-3; D not resolved. CDR1 LNHNV and CDR2 YYDKDF come from the germline V gene (reference sequence). This CDR3 has 13 residues. The V gene lost 5 bases and the J gene lost 3 bases, with 9 bases spanning the gap. CDR3: CATSPTRTDTQYF. The CDR3 DNA follows: TGTGCCACCAGCCCTACACGGACAGATACGCAGTATTTT. The whole variable domain, remainder taken from reference TRBV15 and TRBJ2-3, is DAMVIQNPRYQVTQFGKPVTLSCSQTLNHNVMYWYQQKSSQAPKLLFHYYDKDFNNEADTPDNFQSRRPNTSFCFLDIRSPGLGDTAMYLCATSPTRTDTQYFGPGTRLTVL.

This clone was recorded only once. The chain uses TRBV29-1 and TRBJ1-2; no firm D call. V was trimmed by 2 bases and J by 8 bases, leaving 12 bases between them. Germline loops: CDR1 SQVTM, CDR2 ANQGSEA. This CDR3 region has 12 residues. CDR3 region: CSVERWVEGYTF. For the CDR3, the DNA is TGCAGCGTTGAAAGGTGGGTCGAAGGCTACACCTTC.

This sequence joins TRBV6-1 and TRBJ2-5; D gene uncertain. Germline CDR1 and CDR2: MNHNS and SASEGT. Trimming removed 5 bases at V and 2 bases at J, with 9 bases between. The CDR3 is made up of 13 amino acids. The CDR3 sequence is CASSPMGQETQYF. The CDR3 DNA reads TGTGCCAGCAGTCCGATGGGACAAGAGACCCAGTACTTC.

J is TRBJ2-5 and V is TRBV19; 13 bases line up with TRBD2. Germline CDR1 and CDR2: LNHDA and SQIVND (reference sequence). CDR3 size: 16 residues. V was pared by 6 bases and J by 5 bases, with 9 bases of the junction left unmatched. The CDR3 loop reads CASSLTSGGARETQYF. The CDR3 bases are TGTGCCAGTAGCCTAACTAGCGGGGGGGCTCGGGAGACCCAGTACTTC.

The chain is built from TRBV30 and TRBJ1-6; the D is unclear. V shed 0 bases and J shed 5 bases, with 8 bases lying between them. This CDR3 comprises 14 residues. CDR1 GTSNPN and CDR2 SVGIG come from the germline V gene (reference sequence). CDR3 residues: CAWSVLGDNSPLHF. The DNA for the CDR3 is TGTGCCTGGAGTGTACTGGGAGATAATTCACCCCTCCACTTT. The full variable domain, with the rest looked up from reference TRBV30 and TRBJ1-6, is SQTIHQWPATLVQPVGSPLSLECTVEGTSNPNLYWYRQAAGRGLQLLFYSVGIGQISSEVPQNLSASRPQDRQFILSSKKLLLSDSGFYLCAWSVLGDNSPLHFGNGTRLTVT.

This chain links TRBV5-1 with TRBJ2-3; 7 bases are a match to TRBD1. Germline assignment: CDR1 SGHRS and CDR2 YFSETQ. V gave up 0 bases and J gave up 2 bases; unmatched junction bases: 3. The CDR3 is 15 residues long. The CDR3 loop is CASSLGGGSTDTQYF. CDR3 in DNA: TGCGCCAGCAGCTTGGGAGGGGGCTCCACAGATACGCAGTATTTT.

This clone was recorded only once. The chain carries TRBV28 and TRBJ2-7, with D possibly being TRBD1 (6 bases). Trimming took 6 bases from V and 0 from J, leaving 15 bases between them. Germline CDR1 reads MDHEN; CDR2 reads SYDVKM. This CDR3 comprises 15 residues. The CDR3 reads CASRRLQGSSYEQYF. CDR3 nucleotides: TGTGCCAGCAGGCGCCTACAGGGTTCCTCCTACGAGCAGTACTTC.

A single count supports this clone. The CDR3 sequence: CSVNRQGMNTEAFF. CDR3 nucleotides: TGCAGCGTTAACAGACAGGGGATGAACACTGAAGCTTTCTTT. The genes are TRBV29-1 and TRBJ1-1, with 8 nucleotides matching TRBD1. Per the germline V gene, CDR1 is SQVTM and CDR2 is ANQGSEA. V was clipped by 5 bases and J by 0 bases; unmatched bases: 5. The CDR3 is 14 residues long.

This clone was seen a few times. The chain employs TRBV29-1 and TRBJ1-3, with 7 bases fitting TRBD1. Looked up from germline, CDR1 is SQVTM and CDR2 is ANQGSEA. The V and J ends lost 4 bases and 2 bases, in that order; junction bases with no gene match: 2. CDR3 length: 13 residues. For the CDR3, the DNA is TGCAGCGTTGGGACAGGCCCTGGAAACACCATATATTTT. This encodes CSVGTGPGNTIYF.

The chain carries TRBV9 and TRBJ2-7; no definite D call. The V gene lost 0 bases and the J gene lost 1 base, with 5 bases spanning the gap. The germline gives CDR1 SGDLS, CDR2 YYNGEE. The CDR3 spans 13 residues. The CDR3 is CASSVGPSYEQYF. CDR3 DNA: TGTGCCAGCAGCGTAGGTCCTTCCTACGAGCAGTACTTC.

This chain connects TRBV6-6 to TRBJ2-3; D is unclear. Germline values: CDR1 MNHNY, CDR2 SVGAGI (reference sequence). Trimming took 8 bases from V and 6 from J, leaving 9 bases between them. The CDR3 covers 11 residues. The CDR3 protein is CASGVSDTQYF. CDR3 nucleotide sequence: TGTGCCAGCGGCGTTTCGGATACGCAGTATTTT.

This chain links TRBV28 with TRBJ1-6; D is ambiguous. Germline loops: CDR1 MDHEN, CDR2 SYDVKM. Trimming took 6 bases from V and 8 from J, leaving 17 bases between them. This CDR3 region has 15 residues. As DNA, the CDR3 is TGTGCCAGCAGCCCGAGGGTCGGGTGGGATTCACCCCTCCACTTT. Translated: CASSPRVGWDSPLHF.

The chain employs TRBV4-3 and TRBJ1-5; no clear D. Germline CDR1 reads LGHNA; CDR2 reads YSLEER. This CDR3 region has 17 residues. V was shortened by 4 bases and J by 4 bases, with 20 bases between the two germline ends. The CDR3 bases are TGCGCCAGCAGCCTTCAAGGTGGGGTAGGCGGGAATCAGCCCCAGCATTTT. This sequence encodes CASSLQGGVGGNQPQHF.

The rearrangement links TRBV12-5 to TRBJ1-6; D unresolved. Trimming took off 8 bases at V and 7 bases at J, with 3 bases between the two ends. The CDR3 extends over 10 amino acids. Germline V gives CDR1 LGHNT, CDR2 FRNRAP. The CDR3 loop is CASSNSPLHF. The CDR3 bases are TGTGCTAGTTCCAATTCACCCCTCCACTTT.

CDR3: CASSLVPETLPNVLTF. The CDR3 bases are TGTGCCAGCAGCTTGGTGCCAGAGACCCTCCCCAACGTCCTGACTTTC. V is TRBV5-7 and J is TRBJ2-6, with D unresolved. TRBV5-7 is labeled an ORF, and its function is uncertain. The germline V and J ends were trimmed by 0 bases and 8 bases, with 15 bases remaining between them. The CDR3 runs 16 residues.

The chain carries TRBV30 and TRBJ1-3; unclear D gene. This CDR3 has 14 residues. Germline V gives CDR1 GTSNPN, CDR2 SVGIG (reference sequence). Trimming left V 3 bases short and J 2 bases short, with 11 bases between. The CDR3 nucleotides are TGTGCCTGGAGCTTCGGACGAACTGGAAACACCATATATTTT. It yields the protein CAWSFGRTGNTIYF.

The chain recombines TRBV5-1 with TRBJ2-1; 9 bases map to TRBD2. The CDR3 runs to 15 residues. The V and J ends lost 4 bases and 10 bases, in that order; junction bases with no gene match: 12. From germline, CDR1 is SGHRS and CDR2 YFSETQ. The CDR3 DNA reads TGCGCCAGCAGCGGCGGGGGGGCCCCCGCCGGAGAGCAGTTCTTC. Encoded protein: CASSGGGAPAGEQFF.

This clone was picked up one time. The genes are TRBV9 and TRBJ2-7; possible D gene TRBD2, 6 bases. Deletions cut 0 bases from V and 3 bases from J, with 10 bases between. CDR3 length equals 14 residues. From germline, CDR1 is SGDLS and CDR2 YYNGEE. CDR3 residues: CASSVGGENYEQYF. The CDR3 coding sequence is TGTGCCAGCAGCGTAGGGGGGGAAAACTACGAGCAGTACTTC. Looking up the rest from reference TRBV9 and TRBJ2-7 gives the full variable domain: DSGVTQTPKHLITATGQRVTLRCSPRSGDLSVYWYQQSLDQGLQFLIQYYNGEERAKGNILERFSAQQFPDLHSELNLSSLELGDSALYFCASSVGGENYEQYFGPGTRLTVT.

The chain couples TRBV2 to TRBJ1-2; D is unclear. Germline CDR1 reads SNHLY; CDR2 reads FYNNEI. The CDR3 loop spans 11 amino acids. The V gene lost 8 bases and the J gene lost 8 bases, with 12 bases spanning the gap. In DNA, the CDR3 is TGTGCCAGCGGGCAGAGAGTCGGCTACACCTTC. Translated, it gives CASGQRVGYTF. The variable domain in full, completed from reference TRBV2 and TRBJ1-2, reads EPEVTQTPSHQVTQMGQEVILRCVPISNHLYFYWYRQILGQKVEFLVSFYNNEISEKSEIFDDQFSVERPDGSNFTLKIRSTKLEDSAMYFCASGQRVGYTFGSGTRLTVV.

This chain joins TRBV6-5 and TRBJ1-2; the D gene is possibly TRBD1 (5 bases). The CDR3 is 13 residues long. Trimming left V 2 bases short and J 8 bases short, with 12 bases between. Per germline, CDR1 MNHEY and CDR2 SVGAGI. CDR3 residues: CASSYRRDEGYTF. The CDR3 region has the DNA TGTGCCAGCAGTTACAGGAGGGACGAAGGCTACACCTTC.

This chain links TRBV30 with TRBJ1-5; the D gene is possibly TRBD1 (6 bases). The V gene lost 0 bases and the J gene lost 9 bases, with 15 bases spanning the gap. Germline V gene sequence: CDR1 GTSNPN, CDR2 SVGIG (reference sequence). The CDR3 runs 14 residues. CDR3 protein: CAWSVGGGSGPQHF. The CDR3 DNA reads TGTGCCTGGAGTGTAGGGGGGGGCTCAGGGCCCCAGCATTTT. The variable domain in full, completed from reference TRBV30 and TRBJ1-5, reads SQTIHQWPATLVQPVGSPLSLECTVEGTSNPNLYWYRQAAGRGLQLLFYSVGIGQISSEVPQNLSASRPQDRQFILSSKKLLLSDSGFYLCAWSVGGGSGPQHFGDGTRLSIL.

The V gene is TRBV6-5, the J gene TRBJ2-5; 10 bases match TRBD2. There are 16 residues in the CDR3. CDR1 and CDR2 from the germline V gene are MNHEY and SVGAGI. The trim removed 4 bases at V and 3 bases at J, leaving 8 bases unmatched. CDR3 amino acids: CASSWLAGGLEETQYF. The DNA for the CDR3 is TGTGCCAGCAGTTGGTTAGCGGGGGGTTTGGAAGAGACCCAGTACTTC.

The rearrangement joins TRBV4-1 to TRBJ1-2; 7 bases align to TRBD1. V lost 4 bases and J lost 3; bases outside the gene matches: 5. The CDR3 is made up of 14 amino acids. Germline values: CDR1 MGHRA, CDR2 YSYEKL. The CDR3 spells CASSPQGGDYGYTF. CDR3 nucleotide sequence: TGCGCCAGCAGCCCCCAGGGGGGCGACTATGGCTACACCTTC.